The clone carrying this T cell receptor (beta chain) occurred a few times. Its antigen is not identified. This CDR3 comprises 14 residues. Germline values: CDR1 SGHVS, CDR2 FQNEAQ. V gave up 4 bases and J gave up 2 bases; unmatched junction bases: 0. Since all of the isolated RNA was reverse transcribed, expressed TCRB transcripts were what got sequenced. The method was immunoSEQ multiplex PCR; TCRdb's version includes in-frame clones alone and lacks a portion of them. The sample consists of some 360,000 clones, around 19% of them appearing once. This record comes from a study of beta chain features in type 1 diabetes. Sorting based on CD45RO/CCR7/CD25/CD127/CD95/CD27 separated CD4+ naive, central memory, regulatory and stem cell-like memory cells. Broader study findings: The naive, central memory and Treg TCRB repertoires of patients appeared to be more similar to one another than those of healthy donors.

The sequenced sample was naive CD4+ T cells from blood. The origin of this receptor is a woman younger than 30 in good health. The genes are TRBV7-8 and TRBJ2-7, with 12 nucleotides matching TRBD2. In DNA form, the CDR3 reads TGTGCCAGCAGCTCTAGCGGGGGGGCCTACGAGCAGTACTTC. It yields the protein CASSSSGGAYEQYF.